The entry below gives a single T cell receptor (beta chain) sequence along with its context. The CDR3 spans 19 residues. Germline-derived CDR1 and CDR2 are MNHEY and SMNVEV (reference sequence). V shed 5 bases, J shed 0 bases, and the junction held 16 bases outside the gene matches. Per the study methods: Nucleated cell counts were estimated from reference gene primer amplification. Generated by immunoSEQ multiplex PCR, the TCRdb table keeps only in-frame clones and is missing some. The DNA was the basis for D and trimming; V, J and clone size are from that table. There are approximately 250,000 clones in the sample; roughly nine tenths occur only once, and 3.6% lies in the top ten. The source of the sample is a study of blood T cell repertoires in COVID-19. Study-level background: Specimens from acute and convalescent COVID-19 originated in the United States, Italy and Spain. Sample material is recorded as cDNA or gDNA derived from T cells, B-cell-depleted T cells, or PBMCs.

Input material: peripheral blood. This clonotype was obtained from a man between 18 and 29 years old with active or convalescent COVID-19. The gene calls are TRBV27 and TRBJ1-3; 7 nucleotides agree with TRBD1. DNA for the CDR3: TGTGCCAGCAGTCAAGTCGGGACAGCCCTGGAACTCTCTGGAAACACCATATATTTT. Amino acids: CASSQVGTALELSGNTIYF.